This T cell receptor (beta chain) was obtained from a study of blood T cells in healthy people across ages. Comments on this clonotype: Its cognate antigen is unknown.

The germline V gene has CDR1 SEHNR and CDR2 FQNEAQ (reference sequence). V was shortened by 4 bases and J by 0 bases, with 13 bases between the two germline ends. The CDR3 consists of 17 residues. Next came a second PCR, run for about 6 to 11 cycles, which used a sample-barcoded 5' primer along with a J-beta primer mix. The template-switch adaptor was a 5' adaptor with 12 random nucleotides. It tagged each cDNA molecule. Each CDR3 protein is one row after TCRdb ran MiXCR on the 5' RACE reads. Among about 1.5 million distinct CDR3 sequences, approximately 39% were seen once, and the ten largest hold about 4.1%. Study outcomes and limitations: Greater diversity and more naive CD4+ cells were seen in long-lived donors than in aged donors. Correlation between TCR beta diversity and naive T cell percentage was strong.

The chain has TRBV7-9 and TRBJ1-6; the D gene is possibly TRBD1 (5 bases). The sequencing input was blood. The source of this sequence is a woman aged 18-29 years in good health. CDR3 sequence: CASSSGGPSSYNSPLHF. CDR3 nucleotides: TGTGCCAGCAGCTCGGGGGGTCCGAGCTCCTATAATTCACCCCTCCACTTT.